The 21 T cell receptor beta chains in this list originate from one sample, sequenced in a study of CD8+ T cells in alopecia areata. In each case, RNA was isolated and then reverse transcribed into cDNA as the sequencing template. The table came from immunoSEQ multiplex PCR; TCRdb's copy has only in-frame clones and leaves some out. Altogether more than 250,000 clones were found in the sample, and no singletons occur. Cells from pooled cutaneous lymph nodes were sorted by CD4, CD8alpha, NKG2D, NKG2ACE and other markers. The specimen was CD4+ T cells sorted from a lymph node. Receptors originate from a C3H/HeJ mouse with alopecia areata. This mouse strain has H2-k as its MHC haplotype.

Note on this clone: The genes and germline here are from mouse. The CDR3 end falls 4 residues outside the read, so it is completed with the germline J gene. The genes are TRBV1 and TRBJ2-5; 8 bases map to TRBD2. Looked up from germline, CDR1 is NSQYPW and CDR2 is LRSPGD (reference sequence). The CDR3 has 14 amino acids. The CDR3 region is CTCSLDWDEDTQYF. CDR3 DNA (partial): TGCACCTGCAGTCTGGACTGGGATGAAGAC. Drawing the rest from reference TRBV1 and TRBJ2-5, the complete variable domain is VTLLEQNPRWRLVPRGQAVNLRCILKNSQYPWMSWYQQDLQKQLQWLFTLRSPGDKEVKSLPGADYLATRVTDTELRLQVANMSQGRTLYCTCSLDWDEDTQYFGPGTRLLVL.

This clone was picked up a small number of times. Genes and germline are mouse. The read stops 4 residues short of the end of the CDR3; the missing end is completed from the germline J gene. The J gene is TRBJ1-1, the V gene TRBV5, with D perhaps matching TRBD1 (6 bases). The CDR3 contains 15 residues. Trimming shortened V by 0 bases and J by 4 bases, and 12 bases separated the two germline ends. Per germline, CDR1 LGHNA and CDR2 YNLKQL (reference sequence). The CDR3 bases that were read are TGTGCCAGCAGCCAAGATCGACAGGAGGGCACA. Its protein product is CASSQDRQEGT. The whole CDR3 protein reads CASSQDRQEGTEVFF.

In its sample, this clone was seen a few times. Any gene name here is a mouse gene name. The DNA ends 4 residues before the CDR3 does, and the rest of the CDR3 is filled in from the germline J gene. The chain is built from TRBV14 and TRBJ2-3, with 7 bases that match TRBD1. CDR1 and CDR2 (germline): SGHDT, FRDEAV. With V trimmed by 5 bases and J by 0 bases, 3 bases remained unmatched. The CDR3 runs 14 residues. CDR3 amino acids: CASRQQGSAETLYF. The CDR3 DNA, read in part, is TGTGCCAGCAGGCAACAGGGGAGTGCAGAA.

Concerning this clone itself: Gene labels here are mouse ones. The read terminates 4 residues ahead of where the CDR3 ends, so the germline J gene completes it. The sample contains more than one DNA sequence encoding this CDR3. V is TRBV1 and J is TRBJ2-7, with 7 bases that match TRBD2. J gave up 0 bases and V 1 base, and 3 bases lay outside the gene matches. This CDR3 comprises 15 residues. CDR1 NSQYPW and CDR2 LRSPGD come from the germline V gene (reference sequence). The sequenced CDR3 bases are TGCACCTGCAGTGCAGGGGGGGGGAGCTCCTAT. Its protein is CTCSAGGGSSY. The full CDR3 sequence reads CTCSAGGGSSYEQYF.

This clone has more than one count but fewer than ten. The listed genes are named as in mouse. The read is 4 residues too short to cover the CDR3 end, so that end is filled in from the germline J gene. The V call is TRBV1, the J call TRBJ2-1; 10 bases fit TRBD2. Germline V CDR1 and CDR2: NSQYPW, LRSPGD (reference sequence). The CDR3 runs 15 residues. The ends lost 4 bases at V and 1 base at J; junction bases unmatched: 1. Partial CDR3 DNA: TGCACCTGCAGTGAGGGACTGGGGAACTATGCT. Amino acid sequence: CTCSEGLGNYA. The complete CDR3 protein is CTCSEGLGNYAEQFF.

Comment on this clone: The genes and germline here are from mouse. The read falls 4 residues short of the CDR3 end, and the missing part is taken from the germline J gene. Other DNA sequences within the sample encode an identical CDR3. The chain couples TRBV5 to TRBJ2-5; 8 nucleotides line up with TRBD1. The CDR3 runs 14 residues. Germline V gene lookup returns CDR1 LGHNA and CDR2 YNLKQL (reference sequence). Trimming took 4 bases from V and 1 from J; bases not matched to a gene: 1. The sequenced part of the CDR3 DNA is TGTGCCAGCAGCCCGACAGGGGACCAAGAC. It is translated as CASSPTGDQD. The whole CDR3 sequence is CASSPTGDQDTQYF.

In regard to this clone: Gene names and germline match the mouse. The read terminates 4 residues before the CDR3 end, so the remaining end is supplied by the germline J gene. The V call is TRBV13-2, the J call TRBJ1-1; possibly TRBD1 for D (5 bases). Germline V CDR1 and CDR2: NNHNN, SYGAGS (reference sequence). Trimming removed 1 base from V and 4 bases from J, with 8 bases in between. This CDR3 spans 13 amino acids. The part of the CDR3 DNA that was read is TGTGCCAGCGGTGATCCCGACAGCACA. Protein product: CASGDPDST. The CDR3, in full, reads CASGDPDSTEVFF.

A note on this clone: Genes and germline are mouse. The read ends 4 residues shy of where the CDR3 ends; the end is completed using the germline J gene. J is TRBJ2-5 and V is TRBV31; 11 positions agree with TRBD1. The CDR3 spans 16 residues. CDR1 is GKSSPN, CDR2 SITVG, per germline. Losses at the gene ends were 0 bases for V and 2 bases for J; bases not matched to a gene: 4. This chain's CDR3 is CAWSLLGTGGQDTQYF. The DNA read from the CDR3 is TGTGCCTGGAGTCTATTGGGGACAGGGGGCCAAGAC.

The table lists this clone with a few counts. Here the gene names and germline are mouse. The read ends 4 residues early relative to the CDR3; the germline J gene fills the gap. This specimen includes other DNA sequences encoding the same CDR3. The chain uses TRBV1 and TRBJ1-1; perhaps TRBD1 as D (5 bases). The CDR3 has 12 amino acids. The germline CDR1 and CDR2 sequences are NSQYPW and LRSPGD (reference sequence). This CDR3 reads CTCSAGTSEVFF. The DNA read from the CDR3 is TGCACCTGCAGTGCAGGGACATCA.

With respect to this clone: Gene names and germline match the mouse. The read comes to an end 4 residues before the CDR3 does, leaving the germline J gene to fill in the end. The chain couples TRBV13-2 to TRBJ2-3; 7 bases agree with TRBD1. There are 13 residues in the CDR3. The germline CDR1 and CDR2 sequences are NNHNN and SYGAGS (reference sequence). CDR3 sequence: CASGQISAETLYF. CDR3 DNA (partial): TGTGCTTCGGGACAGATTAGTGCAGAA.

Points on this clone: Each gene name is a mouse one. The sequenced fragment ends 4 residues before the CDR3 boundary, so the rest is inferred from the germline J gene. This rearrangement joins TRBV13-3 to TRBJ2-7; weak D call: TRBD1 (6 bases). CDR1 is NNHDY, CDR2 SYVADS, per germline. CDR3 length: 13 amino acids. The CDR3 spells CASSDADRYEQYF. The sequenced part of the CDR3 DNA is TGTGCCAGCAGTGATGCGGACAGATAT.

A remark on this clone: Gene names and germline refer to mouse. Coverage ceases 4 residues before the CDR3 finishes, and the germline J gene fills in the end. This chain connects TRBV13-2 to TRBJ2-2, with TRBD2 matching over 10 bases. Losses at the gene ends were 6 bases for V and 1 base for J; bases not matched to a gene: 6. Germline V gene sequence: CDR1 NNHNN, CDR2 SYGAGS (reference sequence). The CDR3 has 16 amino acids. The part of the CDR3 DNA that was read is TGTGCCAGCGATAGGCTGGGGGGGCGAAACACCGGG. Translated: CASDRLGGRNTG. The full-length CDR3 reads as CASDRLGGRNTGQLYF.

This clone was recorded a few times. The listed genes are named as in mouse. The read stops 3 residues short of the end of the CDR3; the missing end is completed from the germline J gene. The chain recombines TRBV21 with TRBJ1-6; D gene ambiguous. TRBV21 is flagged as an ORF with uncertain function. TRBJ1-6 qualifies as an ORF whose function is uncertain. The length of the CDR3 is 14 residues. Deletions cut 3 bases from V and 4 bases from J, with 7 bases between. The CDR3 DNA, read in part, is TGTGCTAGCAGTCACGGCAGGTATAATTCGCCC. Protein: CASSHGRYNSP. The full CDR3 sequence reads CASSHGRYNSPLYF.

This clone has only a few counts. The genes are named according to mouse. Read coverage stops 4 residues before the CDR3 terminus; the germline J gene supplies the remainder. The chain joins TRBV31 to TRBJ2-5; D remains ambiguous. Trimming removed 6 bases from V and 1 base from J, with 5 bases in between. CDR1 and CDR2 (germline): GKSSPN, SITVG. This CDR3 spans 11 amino acids. The sequenced CDR3 bases are TGTGCCTGTCTTGACCAAGAC. Translating it yields CACLDQD. The whole CDR3 protein reads CACLDQDTQYF.

The table lists this clone with a few counts. The genes are named according to mouse. The read ends 4 residues shy of where the CDR3 ends; the end is completed using the germline J gene. This chain joins TRBV1 and TRBJ1-2; 7 positions match TRBD1. The CDR3 totals 14 residues. V dropped 5 bases and J dropped 0; count of bases not matched to a gene: 3. Germline V CDR1 and CDR2: NSQYPW, LRSPGD (reference sequence). The CDR3 loop reads CTCSLRGANSDYTF. CDR3 DNA (partial): TGCACCTGCAGTCTCAGGGGGGCAAACTCC. Full variable domain (outside the CDR3, taken from reference TRBV1 and TRBJ1-2): VTLLEQNPRWRLVPRGQAVNLRCILKNSQYPWMSWYQQDLQKQLQWLFTLRSPGDKEVKSLPGADYLATRVTDTELRLQVANMSQGRTLYCTCSLRGANSDYTFGSGTRLLVI.

In this sample, this clone turned up a few times. Mouse gene names apply. With the read ending 4 residues before the CDR3 end, the germline J gene is used to fill in that end. This rearrangement joins TRBV19 to TRBJ2-3, with a possible D match to TRBD1 (5 bases). Trimming took off 3 bases at V and 0 bases at J, with 8 bases between the two ends. From germline, CDR1 is FNHDT and CDR2 SITEND (reference sequence). The CDR3 length is 14 residues. The CDR3 bases that were read are TGTGCCAGCAGTACAAGACAGAGTGCAGAA. As protein: CASSTRQSAE. The full CDR3 reads CASSTRQSAETLYF.

This clone was detected only a few times. Genes here carry mouse names. Coverage ceases 4 residues before the CDR3 finishes, and the germline J gene fills in the end. The rearrangement uses TRBV13-1 and TRBJ2-5, with D possibly matching TRBD1 (7 bases). The germline CDR1 and CDR2 sequences are NSHNY and SYGAGN. This CDR3 spans 14 amino acids. CDR3 residues: CASSEWEGADTQYF. The CDR3 DNA, read in part, is TGTGCCAGCAGTGAATGGGAGGGGGCGGAC.

This clone turned up a few times. Gene names are the mouse ones. Read coverage stops 3 residues before the CDR3 terminus; the germline J gene supplies the remainder. The chain combines TRBV17 with TRBJ1-6, with a weak D call TRBD1 (6 bases). TRBJ1-6 is placed among ORFs of uncertain function. The CDR3 has 13 amino acids. Looked up from germline, CDR1 is MNHDT and CDR2 is YYDKIL. Trimming took off 6 bases at V and 7 bases at J, with 10 bases between the two ends. The DNA read from the CDR3 is TGTGCTAGCAGGGACAGAGGAAATTCGCCC. Encoded protein: CASRDRGNSP. The whole CDR3 protein reads CASRDRGNSPLYF.

Only a few counts were recorded for this clone. Gene names follow the mouse nomenclature. The read stops 4 residues short of the end of the CDR3; the missing end is completed from the germline J gene. Other DNA sequences of this sample code for an identical CDR3. This chain uses TRBV13-2 with TRBJ1-2, with 8 bases aligning to TRBD1. This CDR3 region has 14 residues. CDR1 and CDR2 (germline): NNHNN, SYGAGS (reference sequence). CDR3: CASGDRGQGSDYTF. The covered CDR3 bases are TGTGCCAGCGGAGACAGGGGCCAGGGGTCC.

This clone appeared a few times. Genes and germline come from the mouse. The sequenced fragment ends 3 residues before the CDR3 boundary, so the rest is inferred from the germline J gene. The chain links TRBV19 to TRBJ1-6, with 7 positions matching TRBD1. TRBJ1-6 is an ORF for which the function is uncertain. The CDR3 has 15 residues. With V trimmed by 6 bases and J by 0 bases, 3 bases remained unmatched. Germline values: CDR1 FNHDT, CDR2 SITEND (reference sequence). The CDR3 reads CASKGANSYNSPLYF. The CDR3 bases that were read are TGTGCCAGCAAGGGGGCCAATTCCTATAATTCGCCC.

This clone has more than one count but fewer than ten. Genes and germline come from the mouse. The read finishes 4 residues shy of the CDR3 end, and the germline J gene is used to complete it. This chain uses TRBV1 with TRBJ2-1; TRBD2 agrees at 11 bases. Germline assignment: CDR1 NSQYPW and CDR2 LRSPGD (reference sequence). This CDR3 is 16 amino acids long. V trimming: 2 bases; J trimming: 3 bases; junction bases outside the gene matches: 3. CDR3 in amino acids: CTCSASGTGGYAEQFF. The part of the CDR3 DNA that was read is TGCACCTGCAGTGCATCCGGGACTGGGGGCTATGCT.